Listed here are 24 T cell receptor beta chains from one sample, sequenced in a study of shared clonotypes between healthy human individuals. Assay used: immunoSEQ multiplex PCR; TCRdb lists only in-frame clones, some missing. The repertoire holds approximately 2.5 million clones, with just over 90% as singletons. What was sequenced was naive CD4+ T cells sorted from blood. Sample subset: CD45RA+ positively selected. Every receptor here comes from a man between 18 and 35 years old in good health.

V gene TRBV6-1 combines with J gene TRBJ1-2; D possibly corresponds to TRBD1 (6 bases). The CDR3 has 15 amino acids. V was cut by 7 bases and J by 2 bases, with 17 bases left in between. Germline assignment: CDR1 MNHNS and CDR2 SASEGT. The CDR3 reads CASTKGGTENYGYTF. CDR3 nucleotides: TGTGCCAGCACCAAAGGGGGGACGGAGAACTATGGCTACACCTTC.

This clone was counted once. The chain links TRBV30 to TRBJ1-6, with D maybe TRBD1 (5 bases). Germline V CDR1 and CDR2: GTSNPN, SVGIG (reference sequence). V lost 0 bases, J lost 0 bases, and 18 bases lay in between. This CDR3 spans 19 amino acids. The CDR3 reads CAWSVRGTARSSYNSPLHF. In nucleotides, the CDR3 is TGTGCCTGGAGTGTACGCGGGACCGCGAGGAGCTCCTATAATTCACCCCTCCACTTT.

The CDR3 reads CASRGQENTEAFF. Written as DNA, the CDR3 is TGCGCCAGCAGGGGACAGGAGAACACTGAAGCTTTCTTT. The chain employs TRBV5-1 and TRBJ1-1; the match to TRBD1 covers 8 bases. V lost 5 bases to trimming and J lost 1 base; unmatched junction nucleotides: 1. Germline CDR1 and CDR2: SGHRS and YFSETQ. The CDR3 is 13 residues long.

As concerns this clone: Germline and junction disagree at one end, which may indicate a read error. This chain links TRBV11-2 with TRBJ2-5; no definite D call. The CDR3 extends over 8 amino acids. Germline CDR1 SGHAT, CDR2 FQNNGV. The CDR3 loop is CASSTPNF. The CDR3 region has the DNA TGTGCCAGCAGCACCCCTAACTTC. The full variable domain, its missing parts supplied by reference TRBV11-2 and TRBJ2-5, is EAGVAQSPRYKIIEKRQSVAFWCNPISGHATLYWYQQILGQGPKLLIQFQNNGVVDDSQLPKDRFSAERLKGVDSTLKIQPAKLEDSAVYLCASSTPNFGPGTRLLVL.

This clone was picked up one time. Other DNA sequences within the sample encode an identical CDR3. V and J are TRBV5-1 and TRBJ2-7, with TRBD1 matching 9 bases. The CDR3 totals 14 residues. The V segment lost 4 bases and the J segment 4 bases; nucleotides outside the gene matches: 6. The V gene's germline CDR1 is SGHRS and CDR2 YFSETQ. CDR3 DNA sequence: TGCGCCAGCAGCCCGGGACAGGGAGGATACGAGCAGTACTTC. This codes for CASSPGQGGYEQYF.

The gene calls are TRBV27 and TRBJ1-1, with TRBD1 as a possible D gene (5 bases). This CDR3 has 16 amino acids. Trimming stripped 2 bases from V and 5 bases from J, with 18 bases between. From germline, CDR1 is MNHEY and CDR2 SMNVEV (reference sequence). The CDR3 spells CASSLSRPSGGTEAFF. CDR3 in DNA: TGTGCCAGCAGTTTAAGCCGGCCCTCCGGGGGGACTGAAGCTTTCTTT.

For the CDR3, the DNA is TGTGCCAGCAGTTACTCGCACAGGGGGGCGGGAACTGAAGCTTTCTTT. It translates to CASSYSHRGAGTEAFF. The V call is TRBV6-6, the J call TRBJ1-1; TRBD1 agrees at 8 bases. The V and J ends lost 0 bases and 5 bases, in that order; junction bases with no gene match: 8. This CDR3 is 16 amino acids long. Germline-derived CDR1 and CDR2 are MNHNY and SVGAGI (reference sequence).

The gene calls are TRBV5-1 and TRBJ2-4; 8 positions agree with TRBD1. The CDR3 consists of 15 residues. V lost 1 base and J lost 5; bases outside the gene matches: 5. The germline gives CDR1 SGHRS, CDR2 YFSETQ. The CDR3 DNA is TGCGCCAGCAGCTTGCAGGGGGCGCCGGAAAACATTCAGTACTTC. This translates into CASSLQGAPENIQYF.

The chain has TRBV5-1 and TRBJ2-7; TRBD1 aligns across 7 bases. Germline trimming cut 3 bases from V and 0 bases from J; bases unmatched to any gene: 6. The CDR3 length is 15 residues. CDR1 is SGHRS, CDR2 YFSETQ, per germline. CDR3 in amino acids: CASSYQQGSSYEQYF. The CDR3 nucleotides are TGCGCCAGCAGCTATCAACAGGGGAGCTCCTACGAGCAGTACTTC.

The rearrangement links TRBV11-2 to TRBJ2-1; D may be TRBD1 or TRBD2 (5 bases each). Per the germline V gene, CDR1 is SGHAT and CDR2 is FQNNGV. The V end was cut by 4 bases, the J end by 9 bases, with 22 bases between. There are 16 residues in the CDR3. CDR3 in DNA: TGTGCCAGCAGCTCCATCGAGGGGCCTAATTTGAGTGAGCAGTTCTTC. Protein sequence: CASSSIEGPNLSEQFF.

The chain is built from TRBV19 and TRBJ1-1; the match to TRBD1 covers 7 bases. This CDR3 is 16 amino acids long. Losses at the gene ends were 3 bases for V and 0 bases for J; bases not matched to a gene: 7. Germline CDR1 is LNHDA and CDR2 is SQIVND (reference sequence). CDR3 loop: CASSIVTGSMNTEAFF. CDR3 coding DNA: TGTGCCAGTAGTATTGTGACAGGGAGCATGAACACTGAAGCTTTCTTT.

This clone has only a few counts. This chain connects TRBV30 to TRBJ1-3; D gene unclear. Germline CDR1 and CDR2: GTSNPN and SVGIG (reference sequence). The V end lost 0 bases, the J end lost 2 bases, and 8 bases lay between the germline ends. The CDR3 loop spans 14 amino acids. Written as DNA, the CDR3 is TGTGCCTGGAGTGTACAAATTCCTGGAAACACCATATATTTT. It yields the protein CAWSVQIPGNTIYF.

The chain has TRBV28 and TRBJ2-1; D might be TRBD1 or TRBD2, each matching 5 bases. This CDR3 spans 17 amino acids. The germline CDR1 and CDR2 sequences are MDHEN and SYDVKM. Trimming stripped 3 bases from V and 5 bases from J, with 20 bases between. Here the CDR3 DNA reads TGTGCCAGCAGTTTCGCCCTCGGGGCCTCACCAAACAATGAGCAGTTCTTC. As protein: CASSFALGASPNNEQFF.

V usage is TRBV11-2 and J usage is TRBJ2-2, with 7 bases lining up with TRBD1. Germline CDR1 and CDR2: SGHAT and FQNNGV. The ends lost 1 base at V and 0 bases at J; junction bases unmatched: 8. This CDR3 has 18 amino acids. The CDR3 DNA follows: TGTGCCAGCAGCTTAGGGGACAGATTTAGATCGAACACCGGGGAGCTGTTTTTT. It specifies CASSLGDRFRSNTGELFF.

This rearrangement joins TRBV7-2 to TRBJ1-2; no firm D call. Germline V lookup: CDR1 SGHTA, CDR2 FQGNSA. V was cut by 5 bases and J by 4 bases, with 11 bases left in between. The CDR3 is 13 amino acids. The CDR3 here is CASSGRQSYGYTF. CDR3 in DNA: TGTGCCAGCAGCGGGAGGCAAAGCTATGGCTACACCTTC.

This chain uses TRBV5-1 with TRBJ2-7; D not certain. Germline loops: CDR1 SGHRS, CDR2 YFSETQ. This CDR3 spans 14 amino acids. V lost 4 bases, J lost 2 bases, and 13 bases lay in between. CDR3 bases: TGCGCCAGCAGCGCAGTCCCCGGCCCCTACGAGCAGTACTTC. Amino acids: CASSAVPGPYEQYF.

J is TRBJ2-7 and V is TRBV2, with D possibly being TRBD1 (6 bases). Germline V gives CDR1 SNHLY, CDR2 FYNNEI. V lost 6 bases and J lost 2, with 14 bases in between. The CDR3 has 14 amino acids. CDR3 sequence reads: CASRSDRPAYEQYF. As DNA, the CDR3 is TGTGCCAGCAGATCGGACAGACCAGCCTACGAGCAGTACTTC.

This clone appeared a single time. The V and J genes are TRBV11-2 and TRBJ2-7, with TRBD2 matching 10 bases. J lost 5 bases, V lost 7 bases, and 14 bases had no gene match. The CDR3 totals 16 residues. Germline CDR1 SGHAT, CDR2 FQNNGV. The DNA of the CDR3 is TGTGCCAGCACCGTCGCGAGCGGGGGGGAGGTCCACGAGCAGTACTTC. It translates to CASTVASGGEVHEQYF. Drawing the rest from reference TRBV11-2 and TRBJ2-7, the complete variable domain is EAGVAQSPRYKIIEKRQSVAFWCNPISGHATLYWYQQILGQGPKLLIQFQNNGVVDDSQLPKDRFSAERLKGVDSTLKIQPAKLEDSAVYLCASTVASGGEVHEQYFGPGTRLTVT.

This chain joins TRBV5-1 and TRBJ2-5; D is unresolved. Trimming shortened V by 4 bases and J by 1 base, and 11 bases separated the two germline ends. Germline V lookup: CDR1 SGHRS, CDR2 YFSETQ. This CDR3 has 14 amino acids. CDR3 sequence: CASSAERIQETQYF. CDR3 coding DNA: TGCGCCAGCAGCGCCGAGCGTATCCAAGAGACCCAGTACTTC.

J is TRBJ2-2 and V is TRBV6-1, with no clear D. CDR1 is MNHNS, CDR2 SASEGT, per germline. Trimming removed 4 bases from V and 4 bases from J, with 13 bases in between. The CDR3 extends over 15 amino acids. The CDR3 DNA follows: TGTGCCAGCAGTGGGGGTTCCGTCGGCACCGGGGAGCTGTTTTTT. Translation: CASSGGSVGTGELFF.

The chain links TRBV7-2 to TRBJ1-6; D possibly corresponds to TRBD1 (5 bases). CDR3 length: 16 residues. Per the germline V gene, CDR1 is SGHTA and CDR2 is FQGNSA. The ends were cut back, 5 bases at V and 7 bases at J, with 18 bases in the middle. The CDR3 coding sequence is TGTGCCAGCAGCAGAGCGGGGCGCCCGTGGAATTCACCCCTCCACTTT. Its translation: CASSRAGRPWNSPLHF.

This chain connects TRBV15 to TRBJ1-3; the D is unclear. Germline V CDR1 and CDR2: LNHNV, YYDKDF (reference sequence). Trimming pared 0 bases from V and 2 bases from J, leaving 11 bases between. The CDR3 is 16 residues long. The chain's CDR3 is CATSRDWAGTGNTIYF. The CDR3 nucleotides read TGTGCCACCAGCAGAGATTGGGCGGGGACTGGAAACACCATATATTTT.

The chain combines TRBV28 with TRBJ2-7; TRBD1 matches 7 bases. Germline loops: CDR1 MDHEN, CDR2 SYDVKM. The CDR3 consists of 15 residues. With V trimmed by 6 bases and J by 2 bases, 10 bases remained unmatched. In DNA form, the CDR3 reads TGTGCCAGCAGCCTACAGGGGCTCGGGACCTACGAGCAGTACTTC. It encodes CASSLQGLGTYEQYF. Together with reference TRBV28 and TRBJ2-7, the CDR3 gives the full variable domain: DVKVTQSSRYLVKRTGEKVFLECVQDMDHENMFWYRQDPGLGLRLIYFSYDVKMKEKGDIPEGYSVSREKKERFSLILESASTNQTSMYLCASSLQGLGTYEQYFGPGTRLTVT.

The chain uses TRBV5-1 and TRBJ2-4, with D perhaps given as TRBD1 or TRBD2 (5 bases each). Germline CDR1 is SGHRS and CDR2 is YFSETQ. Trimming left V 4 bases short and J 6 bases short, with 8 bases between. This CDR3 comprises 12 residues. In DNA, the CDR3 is TGCGCCAGCAGCCCAGGGACAAACATTCAGTACTTC. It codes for CASSPGTNIQYF.